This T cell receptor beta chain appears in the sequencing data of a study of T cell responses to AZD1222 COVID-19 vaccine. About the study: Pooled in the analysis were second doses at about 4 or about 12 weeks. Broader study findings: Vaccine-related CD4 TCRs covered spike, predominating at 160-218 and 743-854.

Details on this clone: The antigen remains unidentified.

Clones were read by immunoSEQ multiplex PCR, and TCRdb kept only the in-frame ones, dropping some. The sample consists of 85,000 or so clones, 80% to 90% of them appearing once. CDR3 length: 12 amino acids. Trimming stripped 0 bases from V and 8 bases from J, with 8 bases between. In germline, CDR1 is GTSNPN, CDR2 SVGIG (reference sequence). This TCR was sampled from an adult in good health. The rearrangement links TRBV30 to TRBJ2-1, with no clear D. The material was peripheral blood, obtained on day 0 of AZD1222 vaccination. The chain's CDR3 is CAWSVPDDEQFF. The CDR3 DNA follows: TGTGCCTGGAGTGTACCGGACGATGAGCAGTTCTTC.